The clone carrying this T cell receptor beta chain was found a few times. The sample originates from a study of PD-L1 blockade in urothelial cancer. Overall study context: As for prior chemotherapy regimens, patients had received 0 to 3.

Generated by immunoSEQ multiplex PCR, the TCRdb table keeps only in-frame clones and is missing some. The sample includes 70,000 to 85,000 clones, around 90% seen only once; the top ten take over 4%. Time point indicated: pretreatment peripheral blood. V shed 7 bases, J shed 7 bases, and the junction held 9 bases outside the gene matches. Germline V lookup: CDR1 SNHLY, CDR2 FYNNEI. The CDR3 loop spans 14 amino acids. The TCR was taken from a man in his 70s with urothelial cancer. The rearrangement links TRBV2 to TRBJ2-1; TRBD2 agrees at 8 bases. The sample in question was PBMCs, obtained around atezolizumab (anti-PD-L1) treatment. The CDR3 here is CASKGSGSGNEQFF. In nucleotides, the CDR3 is TGTGCCAGCAAGGGAAGCGGGAGTGGTAATGAGCAGTTCTTC.